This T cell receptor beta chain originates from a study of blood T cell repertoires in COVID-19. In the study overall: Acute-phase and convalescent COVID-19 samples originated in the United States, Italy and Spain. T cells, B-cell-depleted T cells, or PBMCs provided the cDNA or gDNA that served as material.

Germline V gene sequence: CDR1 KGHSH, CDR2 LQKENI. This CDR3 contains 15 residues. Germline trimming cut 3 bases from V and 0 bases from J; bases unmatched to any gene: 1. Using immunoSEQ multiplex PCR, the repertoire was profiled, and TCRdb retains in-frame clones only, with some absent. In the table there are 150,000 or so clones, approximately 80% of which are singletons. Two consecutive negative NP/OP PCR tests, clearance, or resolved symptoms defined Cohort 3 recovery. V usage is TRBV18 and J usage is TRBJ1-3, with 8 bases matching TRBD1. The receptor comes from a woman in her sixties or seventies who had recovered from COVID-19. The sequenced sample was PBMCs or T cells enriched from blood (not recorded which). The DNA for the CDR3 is TGTGCCAGCTCACCGACAGGGGTCTCTGGAAACACCATATATTTT. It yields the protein CASSPTGVSGNTIYF.